These 16 T cell receptor beta chains came from one sample sequenced in a study of T cell responses to AZD1222 COVID-19 vaccine. Profiling relied on immunoSEQ multiplex PCR, and the TCRdb table lists in-frame clones only, not all of them. In the table there are about 110,000 clones, more than 80% of which are singletons. The sequenced sample was peripheral blood, obtained on day 0 of AZD1222 vaccination. The receptors originated from an adult in good health.

The chain recombines TRBV19 with TRBJ2-5; 7 nucleotides match TRBD2. The CDR3 has 15 residues. Trimming cost V 7 bases and J 2 bases; bases outside gene matches: 10. In germline, CDR1 is LNHDA, CDR2 SQIVND (reference sequence). The CDR3 loop is CASTPGRGGQETQYF. The CDR3, as DNA: TGTGCCAGTACCCCTGGGCGGGGAGGGCAAGAGACCCAGTACTTC. Full variable domain (outside the CDR3, taken from reference TRBV19 and TRBJ2-5): DGGITQSPKYLFRKEGQNVTLSCEQNLNHDAMYWYRQDPGQGLRLIYYSQIVNDFQKGDIAEGYSVSREKKESFPLTVTSAQKNPTAFYLCASTPGRGGQETQYFGPGTRLLVL.

The chain recombines TRBV12-3 or TRBV12-4 with TRBJ2-2, with a tentative D call TRBD1 (6 bases). The V end was cut by 5 bases, the J end by 4 bases, with 8 bases between. The CDR3 is 13 amino acids. The CDR3 bases are TGTGCCAGCAGTCAACAGGGCACCGGGGAGCTGTTTTTT. This encodes CASSQQGTGELFF.

The chain links TRBV4-1 to TRBJ1-2; 10 bases line up with TRBD1. Germline V gene data show CDR1 as MGHRA and CDR2 as YSYEKL. CDR3 length: 15 amino acids. The junction had 4 bases not matched to a gene; V was cut back by 2 bases and J by 4 bases. DNA for the CDR3: TGCGCCAGCAGCCAACCGGGACAGGGGACCTATGGCTACACCTTC. Its protein is CASSQPGQGTYGYTF.

The chain couples TRBV5-1 to TRBJ1-1, with 7 bases that match TRBD1. The length of the CDR3 is 19 residues. CDR1 is SGHRS and CDR2 is YFSETQ in the germline V gene. Germline trimming cut 3 bases from V and 1 base from J; bases unmatched to any gene: 18. CDR3 amino acids: CASSSWDSRTLPSNTEAFF. DNA of the CDR3: TGCGCCAGCAGCTCGTGGGACAGCCGAACCCTACCGTCGAACACTGAAGCTTTCTTT.

This chain links TRBV6-6 with TRBJ1-3, with unresolved D. This CDR3 region has 12 residues. In germline, CDR1 is MNHNY, CDR2 SVGAGI (reference sequence). The V gene lost 6 bases and the J gene lost 4 bases, with 7 bases spanning the gap. This chain's CDR3 is CASRFTGNTIYF. DNA of the CDR3: TGTGCCAGCAGATTCACAGGAAACACCATATATTTT.

The rearrangement links TRBV6-2 or TRBV6-3 to TRBJ1-5; D gene unclear. Germline values: CDR1 MNHEY, CDR2 SVGEGT. The V end was cut by 0 bases, the J end by 3 bases, with 15 bases between. The CDR3 runs 17 residues. This chain's CDR3 is CASSYSSGRTPNQPQHF. The CDR3 DNA reads TGTGCCAGCAGTTACTCCTCCGGACGAACCCCCAATCAGCCCCAGCATTTT.

V is TRBV28 and J is TRBJ2-5; TRBD2 agrees at 9 bases. Germline-derived CDR1 and CDR2 are MDHEN and SYDVKM. V lost 8 bases to trimming and J lost 4 bases; unmatched junction nucleotides: 8. The CDR3 extends over 14 amino acids. CDR3 in amino acids: CASSGAGGIETQYF. CDR3 in DNA: TGTGCCAGCTCCGGGGCGGGGGGGATAGAGACCCAGTACTTC.

V usage is TRBV7-2 and J usage is TRBJ2-3; tentatively, D is TRBD2 (6 bases). In germline, CDR1 is SGHTA, CDR2 FQGNSA. V was pared by 5 bases and J by 10 bases, with 13 bases between. The CDR3 runs to 12 residues. This chain's CDR3 is CASSPMRDSQYF. DNA for the CDR3: TGTGCCAGCAGCCCCATGAGGGACTCGCAGTATTTT. Full variable domain (rest looked up from reference TRBV7-2 and TRBJ2-3): GAGVSQSPSNKVTEKGKDVELRCDPISGHTALYWYRQSLGQGLEFLIYFQGNSAPDKSGLPSDRFSAERTGGSVSTLTIQRTQQEDSAVYLCASSPMRDSQYFGPGTRLTVL.

This clone was observed once. The junction departs from germline at one end; a sequencing error may be responsible. CDR3 nucleotide sequence: TGTGCCAGCAGCCTTGGGACTAGCGGGACCCCGGGGCACTTC. As protein: CASSLGTSGTPGHF. The chain has TRBV3-1 (or the pseudogene TRBV3-2) and TRBJ2-4; 13 nucleotides align to TRBD2. This CDR3 spans 14 amino acids. CDR1 LGHDT and CDR2 YNNKEL come from the germline V gene (reference sequence).

This CDR3 reads CASSSGRANEQFF. Here the CDR3 DNA reads TGTGCCAGCTCCTCTGGGAGGGCAAATGAGCAGTTCTTC. The chain links TRBV9 to TRBJ2-1; 7 bases map to TRBD2. Germline V gives CDR1 SGDLS, CDR2 YYNGEE. The junction had 8 bases not matched to a gene; V was cut back by 7 bases and J by 7 bases. The CDR3 contains 13 residues.

The V and J genes are TRBV9 and TRBJ2-7; 10 bases align to TRBD2. Germline assignment: CDR1 SGDLS and CDR2 YYNGEE. J gave up 4 bases and V 7 bases, and 8 bases lay outside the gene matches. The CDR3 runs 14 residues. The CDR3 protein is CASSFSSGSYEQYF. As DNA, the CDR3 is TGTGCCAGCTCGTTTTCTAGCGGGAGTTACGAGCAGTACTTC.

The rearrangement links TRBV7-3 to TRBJ2-1, with 8 nucleotides matching TRBD2. This CDR3 comprises 16 residues. The J segment lost 7 bases and the V segment lost 5 bases, leaving 13 bases of the junction unmatched. CDR1 is SGHTA, CDR2 FQGTGA, per germline. CDR3 region: CASSQDPGTSKNEQFF. The CDR3 DNA reads TGTGCCAGCAGCCAAGATCCCGGGACTAGTAAGAATGAGCAGTTCTTC.

The rearrangement uses TRBV19 and TRBJ2-5; 7 bases align to TRBD2. The CDR3 consists of 14 residues. CDR1 and CDR2 (germline): LNHDA, SQIVND (reference sequence). Trimming at V came to 4 bases and at J to 4 bases, leaving 6 bases not matched to a gene. CDR3 sequence: CASSSRWGGETQYF. The CDR3 region has the DNA TGTGCCAGTAGTAGTCGCTGGGGGGGAGAGACCCAGTACTTC.

This clone has just a few counts. The chain carries TRBV3-1 (or the pseudogene TRBV3-2) and TRBJ2-1, with 13 nucleotides matching TRBD2. V gave up 2 bases and J gave up 12 bases; unmatched junction bases: 4. CDR3 size: 14 residues. Germline CDR1 is LGHDT and CDR2 is YNNKEL (reference sequence). In DNA form, the CDR3 reads TGTGCCAGCAGCCAACGACTAGCGGGAGGAGGGCAGTTCTTC. This sequence encodes CASSQRLAGGGQFF.

V is TRBV28 and J is TRBJ2-1, with D perhaps given as TRBD1 or TRBD2 (5 bases each). Germline V gene sequence: CDR1 MDHEN, CDR2 SYDVKM. This CDR3 is 14 amino acids long. V lost 6 bases to trimming and J lost 0 bases, with 9 bases between them. The CDR3 nucleotides read TGTGCCAGCAGAGCAGGGACCTCCTACAATGAGCAGTTCTTC. This gives the protein CASRAGTSYNEQFF. The full variable domain, completed using reference TRBV28 and TRBJ2-1, is DVKVTQSSRYLVKRTGEKVFLECVQDMDHENMFWYRQDPGLGLRLIYFSYDVKMKEKGDIPEGYSVSREKKERFSLILESASTNQTSMYLCASRAGTSYNEQFFGPGTRLTVL.

The rearrangement links TRBV11-3 to TRBJ1-1, with 11 bases fitting TRBD1. From germline, CDR1 is SGHNT and CDR2 YENEEA. The V segment lost 5 bases and the J segment 4 bases; nucleotides outside the gene matches: 3. CDR3 size: 14 residues. CDR3 DNA sequence: TGTGCCAGCAGCGTTGGACAGGGGGCCACTGAAGCTTTCTTT. Residues: CASSVGQGATEAFF.